The 28 T cell receptor beta chains below all came from one sample that was sequenced in a study of regulatory T cells in long-lasting Graves disease. The time point denotes: newly diagnosed GD, antithyroid drugs for less than 3 months. The TCR library was made from RNA extracted from PBMCs. Relying on iRepertoire HTBI primers and Arm-PCR of CDR3 regions, the team built TCR beta libraries. TCRdb reanalysed the multiplex PCR reads using MiXCR and keeps one entry per CDR3 protein. Here the sample spans 680,000 or so distinct CDR3 sequences, approximately 15% being singletons. The data were also submitted as part of a second study, on T cells in Graves' hyperthyroidism and ophthalmopathy.

The specimen was peripheral blood mononuclear cells (PBMCs), collected at new diagnosis, from a patient treated with antithyroid drugs. These receptors were obtained from a woman aged 30 to 39 with Graves disease.

There are many counts of this clonotype. The rearrangement uses TRBV30 and TRBJ1-1; D may be TRBD1 (5 bases). Germline values: CDR1 GTSNPN, CDR2 SVGIG (reference sequence). Trimming took off 0 bases at V and 2 bases at J, with 10 bases between the two ends. This CDR3 is 14 amino acids long. Here the CDR3 reads CAWSVGTFNTEAFF. Written as DNA, the CDR3 is TGTGCCTGGAGTGTGGGGACGTTTAACACTGAAGCTTTCTTT.

This chain connects TRBV5-1 to TRBJ1-2; D is uncertain. Germline loops: CDR1 SGHRS, CDR2 YFSETQ. V dropped 0 bases and J dropped 5 bases, with 14 bases sitting between them. The CDR3 spans 15 residues. CDR3 protein: CASSLAPSARYGYTF. DNA for the CDR3: TGCGCCAGCAGCTTGGCTCCTTCGGCCAGGTATGGCTACACCTTC.

V usage is TRBV15 and J usage is TRBJ2-3; TRBD2 matches at 7 bases. Germline V gene sequence: CDR1 LNHNV, CDR2 YYDKDF (reference sequence). J was trimmed by 3 bases and V by 0 bases; bases with no gene match: 3. The CDR3 covers 15 residues. CDR3 bases: TGTGCCACCAGCAGAGAGGGGGGAGGGACAGATACGCAGTATTTT. Protein product: CATSREGGGTDTQYF.

This clonotype occurred a few times. V is TRBV5-1 and J is TRBJ2-1; possible D gene TRBD1, 5 bases. Germline-derived CDR1 and CDR2 are SGHRS and YFSETQ. V gave up 4 bases and J gave up 2 bases, with 16 bases separating them. The CDR3 sequence is 16 residues long. The CDR3 DNA follows: TGCGCCAGCAGCGGGGCTTTAGTGACAGCCTACAATGAGCAGTTCTTC. Protein: CASSGALVTAYNEQFF.

This clonotype was recorded many times. The chain has TRBV11-2 and TRBJ2-1; TRBD2 might be the D (6 bases). The germline gives CDR1 SGHAT, CDR2 FQNNGV. This CDR3 has 12 amino acids. Trimming shortened V by 3 bases and J by 7 bases, and 7 bases separated the two germline ends. The CDR3, as DNA: TGTGCCAGCAGCTTCGCGGGGAATGAGCAGTTCTTC. Protein sequence: CASSFAGNEQFF. The full variable domain, in which reference TRBV11-2 and TRBJ2-1 provide the parts outside the CDR3, is EAGVAQSPRYKIIEKRQSVAFWCNPISGHATLYWYQQILGQGPKLLIQFQNNGVVDDSQLPKDRFSAERLKGVDSTLKIQPAKLEDSAVYLCASSFAGNEQFFGPGTRLTVL.

This clonotype has at least ten counts. This chain connects TRBV12-3 or TRBV12-4 to TRBJ1-3; TRBD1 is a possible D gene (5 bases). V dropped 8 bases and J dropped 0 bases, with 11 bases sitting between them. This CDR3 is built from 14 residues. This CDR3 reads CASVRASSGNTIYF. The CDR3, as DNA: TGTGCCAGCGTCAGGGCCTCCTCTGGAAACACCATATATTTT.

As regards this clonotype: One junction end disagrees with the germline gene, perhaps due to a read error. The gene calls are TRBV5-1 and TRBJ2-7; D gene uncertain. This CDR3 is 15 amino acids long. The germline V gene encodes CDR1 SGHRS and CDR2 YFSETQ. The CDR3, as DNA: TGTGCCAGCAGCCTACGAGGCACTTACTCCTACGAGCAGTACTTC. This codes for CASSLRGTYSYEQYF. Based on the CDR3 plus reference TRBV5-1 and TRBJ2-7, the full variable domain is KAGVTQTPRYLIKTRGQQVTLSCSPISGHRSVSWYQQTPGQGLQFLFEYFSETQRNKGNFPGRFSGRQFSNSRSEMNVSTLELGDSALYLCASSLRGTYSYEQYFGPGTRLTVT.

This clonotype came up a few times. The chain joins TRBV28 to TRBJ2-7; TRBD1 aligns across 7 bases. This CDR3 contains 15 residues. CDR1 is MDHEN, CDR2 SYDVKM, per germline. Unmatched junction bases numbered 4, after V lost 1 base and J lost 1 base. The CDR3 DNA sequence: TGTGCCAGCAGTTTATTGGGACAGTCGTCCTACGAGCAGTACTTC. Its translation: CASSLLGQSSYEQYF.

This sequence joins TRBV19 and TRBJ2-5; D is uncertain. Between the trimmed V and J ends, which lost 3 bases and 0 bases, there was a span of 8 bases. The CDR3 has 14 amino acids. The germline CDR1 and CDR2 sequences are LNHDA and SQIVND (reference sequence). The CDR3 nucleotides read TGTGCCAGTAGTATTTTCACCGACCAAGAGACCCAGTACTTC. Its protein is CASSIFTDQETQYF.

The gene calls are TRBV13 and TRBJ2-3, with a possible D match to TRBD2 (5 bases). Trimming took 5 bases from V and 6 from J, leaving 15 bases between them. The CDR3 has 14 residues. The V gene's germline CDR1 is PRHDT and CDR2 FYEKMQ (reference sequence). The CDR3 loop is CASSPPDSTDTQYF. CDR3 sequence (DNA): TGTGCCAGCAGCCCGCCGGACTCTACTGATACGCAGTATTTT. Full variable domain (rest looked up from reference TRBV13 and TRBJ2-3): AAGVIQSPRHLIKEKRETATLKCYPIPRHDTVYWYQQGPGQDPQFLISFYEKMQSDKGSIPDRFSAQQFSDYHSELNMSSLELGDSALYFCASSPPDSTDTQYFGPGTRLTVL.

The table lists this clonotype with many counts. V usage is TRBV6-1 and J usage is TRBJ2-7; D gene uncertain. The germline V gene has CDR1 MNHNS and CDR2 SASEGT. Between the trimmed V and J ends, which lost 4 bases and 3 bases, there was a span of 16 bases. This CDR3 has 15 amino acids. The CDR3 nucleotides are TGTGCCAGCAGTGGGCCAGGACCGAATATCTACGAGCAGTACTTC. This gives the protein CASSGPGPNIYEQYF.

The chain carries TRBV10-2 and TRBJ1-5; unclear D gene. Germline values: CDR1 WSHSY, CDR2 SAAADI. The CDR3 totals 13 residues. V was cut by 0 bases and J by 7 bases, with 7 bases left in between. The CDR3 reads CASSESKGQPQHF. CDR3 sequence (DNA): TGCGCCAGCAGTGAGTCAAAGGGCCAGCCCCAGCATTTT.

This clonotype was recorded many times. The chain has TRBV27 and TRBJ2-7, with D tentatively TRBD1 or TRBD2 (5 bases each). The CDR3 sequence is 13 residues long. V gave up 8 bases and J gave up 4 bases, with 15 bases separating them. The germline CDR1 and CDR2 sequences are MNHEY and SMNVEV (reference sequence). This chain's CDR3 is CASGTGTRYEQYF. The CDR3 DNA follows: TGTGCCAGCGGCACCGGGACCCGATACGAGCAGTACTTC.

This clonotype was recorded at least ten times. V usage is TRBV28 and J usage is TRBJ2-7, with unresolved D. This CDR3 comprises 14 residues. Per germline, CDR1 MDHEN and CDR2 SYDVKM. The ends were cut back, 2 bases at V and 8 bases at J, with 16 bases in the middle. The CDR3 protein is CASSLGVGNWKQYF. The CDR3 nucleotides read TGTGCCAGCAGTTTAGGGGTAGGCAATTGGAAGCAGTACTTC. Together with reference TRBV28 and TRBJ2-7, the CDR3 gives the full variable domain: DVKVTQSSRYLVKRTGEKVFLECVQDMDHENMFWYRQDPGLGLRLIYFSYDVKMKEKGDIPEGYSVSREKKERFSLILESASTNQTSMYLCASSLGVGNWKQYFGPGTRLTVT.

A few counts support this clonotype. CDR3 in DNA: TGTGCCAGCAGTGGAGGGGTCCCCGCTAGCACAGATACGCAGTATTTT. Protein sequence: CASSGGVPASTDTQYF. The chain combines TRBV6-1 with TRBJ2-3; D is perhaps TRBD1 or TRBD2 (5 bases each). The CDR3 runs 16 residues. Germline V gene data show CDR1 as MNHNS and CDR2 as SASEGT. V lost 4 bases, J lost 0 bases, and 14 bases lay in between.

This clonotype was found many times. The V gene is TRBV28, the J gene TRBJ1-2; D not certain. V gave up 6 bases and J gave up 8 bases, with 16 bases separating them. CDR3 size: 13 residues. CDR1 is MDHEN and CDR2 is SYDVKM in the germline V gene. The CDR3 region has the DNA TGTGCCAGCAGAATCGACTTGCTCGGCGGCTACACCTTC. Translating it yields CASRIDLLGGYTF.

This clonotype was observed at least ten times. The CDR3 nucleotides read TGTGCCAGCAGCTTATATGCGGCTGACACTGAAGCTTTCTTT. Translation: CASSLYAADTEAFF. The V and J genes are TRBV7-9 and TRBJ1-1; no clear D. Germline V gene lookup returns CDR1 SEHNR and CDR2 FQNEAQ (reference sequence). The CDR3 runs to 14 residues. Trimming took off 2 bases at V and 3 bases at J, with 10 bases between the two ends.

Ten or more counts support this clonotype. V gene TRBV5-1 combines with J gene TRBJ2-7; D unclear. The CDR3 extends over 14 amino acids. Between the trimmed V and J ends, which lost 2 bases and 3 bases, there was a span of 12 bases. Germline loops: CDR1 SGHRS, CDR2 YFSETQ. This chain's CDR3 is CASSFGGINYEQYF. CDR3 nucleotide sequence: TGCGCCAGCAGCTTTGGTGGGATCAACTACGAGCAGTACTTC.

This clonotype was counted at least ten times. The chain employs TRBV6-5 and TRBJ2-7; D gene ambiguous. The V end was cut by 0 bases, the J end by 2 bases, with 17 bases between. The CDR3 has 17 amino acids. The germline V gene encodes CDR1 MNHEY and CDR2 SVGAGI. CDR3 loop: CASSYSTSAGLAYEQYF. The CDR3 region has the DNA TGTGCCAGCAGTTACTCGACCTCGGCTGGGTTGGCCTACGAGCAGTACTTC.

Many counts were recorded for this clonotype. V is TRBV3-1 and J is TRBJ2-7; D unclear. V lost 5 bases, J lost 2 bases, and 7 bases lay in between. The CDR3 spans 12 residues. Looked up from germline, CDR1 is LGHDT and CDR2 is YNNKEL (reference sequence). The CDR3 bases are TGTGCCAGCAGCACACACCCCTACGAGCAGTACTTC. This gives the protein CASSTHPYEQYF.

This clonotype was observed a few times. V and J are TRBV5-5 and TRBJ1-5; D is unresolved. The CDR3 runs 15 residues. Per germline, CDR1 SGHKS and CDR2 YYEKEE (reference sequence). V lost 0 bases, J lost 4 bases, and 11 bases lay in between. CDR3 sequence: CASSLEGIRNQPQHF. CDR3 coding DNA: TGTGCCAGCAGCTTGGAAGGAATACGTAATCAGCCCCAGCATTTT.

This clonotype showed up many times. V is TRBV18 and J is TRBJ1-1; no reliable D call. With 3 bases removed from V and 1 base from J, the gap between germline ends came to 6 bases. Germline V gene sequence: CDR1 KGHSH, CDR2 LQKENI. The CDR3 is 13 residues long. CDR3 nucleotides: TGTGCCAGCTCACCTCAACGGAACACTGAAGCTTTCTTT. It codes for CASSPQRNTEAFF.

The sample holds many counts of this clonotype. The chain uses TRBV7-8 and TRBJ2-2, with TRBD1 matching 7 bases. This CDR3 is built from 15 residues. The germline V gene has CDR1 SGHVS and CDR2 FQNEAQ. Trimming cost V 5 bases and J 1 base; bases outside gene matches: 4. The CDR3 DNA reads TGTGCCAGCAGCCTCCGGGACAGGAACACCGGGGAGCTGTTTTTT. Amino acid sequence: CASSLRDRNTGELFF.

The V gene is TRBV9, the J gene TRBJ1-4; TRBD1 matches at 7 bases. Trimming at V came to 0 bases and at J to 6 bases, leaving 5 bases not matched to a gene. The CDR3 has 15 residues. Germline assignment: CDR1 SGDLS and CDR2 YYNGEE. The CDR3 sequence: CASSVGGTADEKLFF. The CDR3 DNA sequence: TGTGCCAGCAGCGTAGGGGGGACAGCGGATGAAAAACTGTTTTTT.

This clonotype was counted ten times or more. V gene TRBV7-2 combines with J gene TRBJ2-7; the D call may be TRBD1 or TRBD2 (5 bases each). Germline lookup yields CDR1 SGHTA and CDR2 FQGNSA. CDR3 length: 15 residues. Between the trimmed V and J ends, which lost 1 base and 4 bases, there was a span of 14 bases. CDR3 sequence (DNA): TGTGCCAGCAGCTTAGTGGGCCCAGAGGGGTACGAGCAGTACTTC. Translated: CASSLVGPEGYEQYF.

This clonotype has more than one count but fewer than ten. The chain is built from TRBV19 and TRBJ2-6, with D maybe TRBD1 (6 bases). Trimming left V 3 bases short and J 3 bases short, with 9 bases between. Germline V gene sequence: CDR1 LNHDA, CDR2 SQIVND (reference sequence). The CDR3 totals 15 residues. CDR3 nucleotide sequence: TGTGCCAGTAGTATCGACAGGCTTGGGGCCAACGTCCTGACTTTC. Its protein is CASSIDRLGANVLTF.

This rearrangement joins TRBV9 to TRBJ2-1; TRBD2 matches at 14 bases. Germline CDR1 is SGDLS and CDR2 is YYNGEE. V lost 3 bases to trimming and J lost 8 bases; unmatched junction nucleotides: 7. The CDR3 totals 16 residues. For the CDR3, the DNA is TGTGCCAGCAGCGAAGGACTAGCGGGAGGTCAGGATGAGCAGTTCTTC. Encoded protein: CASSEGLAGGQDEQFF.

The CDR3 DNA reads as TGTGCCAGCACCCGGGGGGCAACTAATGAAAAACTGTTTTTT. Amino acid sequence: CASTRGATNEKLFF. V usage is TRBV12-3 or TRBV12-4 and J usage is TRBJ1-4, with D perhaps matching TRBD1 (5 bases). The CDR3 spans 14 residues. Trimming removed 7 bases at V and 0 bases at J, with 9 bases between.